The source of this T cell receptor (beta chain) is a study of siplizumab effects on memory and regulatory T cells. Study-level results: Apparently more diverse than memory cells, naive T cells also seemed major alloresponse contributors. The study did not confirm that proliferating Tregs from siplizumab cultures were suppressive. Neither a naive nor a memory phenotype was assignable to roughly 80-95% of proliferating CD4+ or CD8+ clones.

For every sample, some 9 x 10^4 TCR templates were assayed. Method: immunoSEQ multiplex PCR; TCRdb's copy keeps in-frame clones and lacks some. Of some 100,000 clones in the sample, around 92% were seen once. The CDR3 contains 16 residues. The ends lost 7 bases at V and 6 bases at J; junction bases unmatched: 16. Per germline, CDR1 MNHEY and CDR2 SMNVEV (reference sequence). A word on this clone: What it recognizes is unknown.

The chain combines TRBV27 with TRBJ2-3, with TRBD2 identical over 7 bases. This receptor was identified in a human donor in good health. Some clones in this sample may be carry-over from other donors' samples. Sequencing input: CD4+ T cells sorted from blood. CDR3 sequence (DNA): TGTGCCAGCACCTCGAGACCGGGACTACCCATGGATACGCAGTATTTT. Encoded protein: CASTSRPGLPMDTQYF.